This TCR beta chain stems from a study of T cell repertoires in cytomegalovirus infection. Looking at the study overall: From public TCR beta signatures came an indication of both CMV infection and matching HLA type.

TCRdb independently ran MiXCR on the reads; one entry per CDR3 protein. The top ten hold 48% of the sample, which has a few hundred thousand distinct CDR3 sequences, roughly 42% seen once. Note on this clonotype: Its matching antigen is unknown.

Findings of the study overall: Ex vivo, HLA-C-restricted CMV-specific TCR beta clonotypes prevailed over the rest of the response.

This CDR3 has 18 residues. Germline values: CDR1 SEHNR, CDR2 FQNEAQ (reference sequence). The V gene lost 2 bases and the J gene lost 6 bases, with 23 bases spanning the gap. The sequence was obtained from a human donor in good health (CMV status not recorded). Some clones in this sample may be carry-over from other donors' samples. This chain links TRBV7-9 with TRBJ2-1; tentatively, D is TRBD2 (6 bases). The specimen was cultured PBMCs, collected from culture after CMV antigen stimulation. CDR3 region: CASSLRKETRWTSNEQFF. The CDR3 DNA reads TGTGCCAGCAGCTTAAGGAAGGAGACTAGGTGGACATCCAATGAGCAGTTCTTC.